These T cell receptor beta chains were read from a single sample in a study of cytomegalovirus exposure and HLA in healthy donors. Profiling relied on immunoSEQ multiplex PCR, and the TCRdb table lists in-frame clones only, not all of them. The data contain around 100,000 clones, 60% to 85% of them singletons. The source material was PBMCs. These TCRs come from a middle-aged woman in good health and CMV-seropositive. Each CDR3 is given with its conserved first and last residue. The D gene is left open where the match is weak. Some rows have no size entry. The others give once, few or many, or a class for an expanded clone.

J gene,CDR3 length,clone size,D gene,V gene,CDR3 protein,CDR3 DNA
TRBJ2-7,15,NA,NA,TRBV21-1,CASSKVWDRGYEQYF,TGTGCCAGCAGCAAAGTCTGGGACAGGGGCTACGAGCAGTACTTC
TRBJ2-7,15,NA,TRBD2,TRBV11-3,CASSPGLAGGHEQYF,TGTGCCAGCAGCCCGGGACTAGCGGGAGGGCACGAGCAGTACTTC
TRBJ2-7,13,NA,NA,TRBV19,CASSIERAYEQYF,TGTGCCAGTAGTATAGAACGCGCCTACGAGCAGTACTTC
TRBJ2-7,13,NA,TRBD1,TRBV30,CAWSPGQGEKQYF,TGTGCCTGGAGCCCGGGACAGGGAGAGAAGCAGTACTTC
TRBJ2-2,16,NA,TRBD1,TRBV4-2,CASSSRGTGSTGELFF,TGTGCCAGCAGCTCCCGTGGGACAGGGTCCACCGGGGAGCTGTTTTTT
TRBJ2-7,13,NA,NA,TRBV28,CASSLPSAYEQYF,TGTGCCAGCAGTTTGCCTAGCGCCTACGAGCAGTACTTC
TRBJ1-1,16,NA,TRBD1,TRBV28,CASSSTGGSGGPWAFF,TGTGCCAGCAGTTCCACAGGGGGCTCGGGGGGGCCCTGGGCTTTCTTT
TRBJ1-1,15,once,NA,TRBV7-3,CASSPTGGLDTEAFF,TGTGCCAGCAGCCCCACGGGGGGATTGGACACTGAAGCTTTCTTT
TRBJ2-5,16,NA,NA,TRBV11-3,CASSAPWSEYQETQYF,TGTGCCAGCAGCGCACCCTGGTCAGAATACCAAGAGACCCAGTACTTC
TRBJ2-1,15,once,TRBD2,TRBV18,CASSPGTSGRNEQFF,TGTGCCAGCTCACCCGGGACTAGCGGGAGAAATGAGCAGTTCTTC